This T cell receptor beta chain appears in the sequencing data of a study of tumor-infiltrating lymphocytes in primary liver carcinoma. About the research overall: Patients underwent resection of primary liver carcinoma.

Ten or more counts support this clonotype. Antigen specificity is unknown. The study's findings and limits: Tumor-adjacent and tumor-blood pairs shared less of their repertoires than tumor region pairs shared. Relative to blood, tumors carried a significantly larger fraction of the repertoire in their top 250 clones (p = 0.039).

Germline values: CDR1 SQVTM, CDR2 ANQGSEA. Trimming stripped 4 bases from V and 0 bases from J, with 11 bases between. The CDR3 is 14 residues long. Germline DNA was extracted alongside blood RNA, which was obtained from unsorted whole blood. From 500 ng of total RNA, TCR beta-specific cDNA was reverse-transcribed using a constant-region primer. Three nested multiplex PCR rounds of slightly modified ARM-PCR generated TCR beta libraries. Investigators reported that the first two PCR rounds, at roughly 10 cycles each, used TRBV1-TRBV30 forward primers with a C-beta reverse primer. Via MiXCR, TCRdb re-called the multiplex PCR reads, giving one row per CDR3 protein. The sample yields fewer than 350,000 distinct CDR3 sequences, about 62% seen once.

The sample was peripheral blood. This TCR came from a man aged 40-50 years with primary liver carcinoma and hepatitis B virus infection. The V and J genes are TRBV29-1 and TRBJ2-3; D gene unclear. The CDR3 DNA follows: TGCAGCGTTGCCGGACGTGCTAGCACAGATACGCAGTATTTT. It encodes CSVAGRASTDTQYF.